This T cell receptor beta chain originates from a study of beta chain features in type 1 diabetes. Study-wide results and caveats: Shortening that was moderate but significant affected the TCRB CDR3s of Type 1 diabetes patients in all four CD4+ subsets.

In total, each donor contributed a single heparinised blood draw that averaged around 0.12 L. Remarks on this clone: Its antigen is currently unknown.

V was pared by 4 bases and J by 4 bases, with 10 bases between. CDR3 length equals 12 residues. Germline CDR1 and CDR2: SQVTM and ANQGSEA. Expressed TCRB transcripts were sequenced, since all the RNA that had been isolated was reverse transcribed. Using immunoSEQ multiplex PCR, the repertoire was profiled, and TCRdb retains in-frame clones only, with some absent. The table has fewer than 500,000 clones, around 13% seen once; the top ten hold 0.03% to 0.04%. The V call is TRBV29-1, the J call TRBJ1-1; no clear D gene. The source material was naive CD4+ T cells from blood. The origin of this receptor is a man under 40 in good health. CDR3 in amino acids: CSVVVGVTEAFF. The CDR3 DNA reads TGCAGCGTTGTTGTCGGGGTCACTGAAGCTTTCTTT. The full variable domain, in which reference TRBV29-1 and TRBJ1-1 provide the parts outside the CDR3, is SAVISQKPSRDICQRGTSLTIQCQVDSQVTMMFWYRQQPGQSLTLIATANQGSEATYESGFVIDKFPISRPNLTFSTLTVSNMSPEDSSIYLCSVVVGVTEAFFGQGTRLTVV.